The present T cell receptor (beta chain) was sequenced within a study of CD8 T cells in Susac syndrome. Study-wide results and caveats: The authors acknowledged that the study's TCR sequencing and HLA analysis involved relatively few individuals. Clonal expansion was not observed in the Susac syndrome CD4+ T cell repertoires.

The RNA, about 0.5 to 1 ug, was put through reverse transcription using random hexamers. TCRdb used MiXCR to reprocess the immunoSEQ multiplex PCR reads, holding one entry per CDR3 protein. The sample carries about 210,000 distinct CDR3 sequences, over 90% recorded once. V shed 4 bases and J shed 7 bases, with 8 bases lying between them. The CDR3 extends over 12 amino acids. CDR1 is SGHTA, CDR2 FQGNSA, per germline. Remarks on this clonotype: The antigen is unknown.

Sequencing input: CD4+ T cells from PBMCs. The receptor was derived from a human donor with Susac syndrome. The chain has TRBV7-2 and TRBJ1-5; D uncertain. CDR3 in amino acids: CASSYGIQPQHF. The CDR3 coding sequence is TGTGCCAGCAGCTACGGGATACAGCCCCAGCATTTT.